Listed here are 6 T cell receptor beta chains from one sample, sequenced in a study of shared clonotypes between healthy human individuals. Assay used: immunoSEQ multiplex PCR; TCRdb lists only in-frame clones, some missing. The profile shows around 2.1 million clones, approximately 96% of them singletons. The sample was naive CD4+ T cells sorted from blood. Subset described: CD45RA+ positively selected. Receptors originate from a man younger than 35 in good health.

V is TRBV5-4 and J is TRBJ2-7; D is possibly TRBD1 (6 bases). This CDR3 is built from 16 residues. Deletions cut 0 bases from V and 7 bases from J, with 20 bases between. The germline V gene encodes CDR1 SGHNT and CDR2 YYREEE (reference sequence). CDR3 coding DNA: TGTGCCAGCAGCTTGGATATAGGGACACCCACTGGGGAGCAGTACTTC. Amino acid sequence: CASSLDIGTPTGEQYF. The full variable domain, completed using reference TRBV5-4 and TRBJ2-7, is ETGVTQSPTHLIKTRGQQVTLRCSSQSGHNTVSWYQQALGQGPQFIFQYYREEENGRGNFPPRFSGLQFPNYSSELNVNALELDDSALYLCASSLDIGTPTGEQYFGPGTRLTVT.

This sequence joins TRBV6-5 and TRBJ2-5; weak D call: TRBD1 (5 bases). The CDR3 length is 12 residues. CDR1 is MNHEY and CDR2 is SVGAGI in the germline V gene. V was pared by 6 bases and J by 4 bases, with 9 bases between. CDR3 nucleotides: TGTGCCAGCAGAGGGGAAAGAGAGACCCAGTACTTC. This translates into CASRGERETQYF.

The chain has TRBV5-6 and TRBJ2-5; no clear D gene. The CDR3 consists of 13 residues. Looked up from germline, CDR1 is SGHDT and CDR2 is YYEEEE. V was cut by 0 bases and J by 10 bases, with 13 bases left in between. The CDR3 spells CASSLANSRDQYF. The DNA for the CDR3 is TGTGCCAGCAGCTTGGCAAATTCGCGAGACCAGTACTTC. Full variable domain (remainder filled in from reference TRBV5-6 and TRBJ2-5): DAGVTQSPTHLIKTRGQQVTLRCSPKSGHDTVSWYQQALGQGPQFIFQYYEEEERQRGNFPDRFSGHQFPNYSSELNVNALLLGDSALYLCASSLANSRDQYFGPGTRLLVL.

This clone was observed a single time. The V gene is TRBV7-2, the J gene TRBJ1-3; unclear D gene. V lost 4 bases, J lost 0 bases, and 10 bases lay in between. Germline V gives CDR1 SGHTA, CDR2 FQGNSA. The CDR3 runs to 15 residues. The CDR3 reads CASSSPSSSGNTIYF. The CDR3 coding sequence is TGTGCCAGCAGCTCACCTTCGAGCTCTGGAAACACCATATATTTT.

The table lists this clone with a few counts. CDR3 sequence reads: CASNLRQQNYEQYF. DNA of the CDR3: TGTGCCAGCAACCTACGACAGCAGAACTACGAGCAGTACTTC. The chain recombines TRBV2 with TRBJ2-7; D perhaps matches TRBD1 (5 bases). This CDR3 region has 14 residues. CDR1 and CDR2 from the germline V gene are SNHLY and FYNNEI. V lost 7 bases and J lost 3, with 16 bases in between.

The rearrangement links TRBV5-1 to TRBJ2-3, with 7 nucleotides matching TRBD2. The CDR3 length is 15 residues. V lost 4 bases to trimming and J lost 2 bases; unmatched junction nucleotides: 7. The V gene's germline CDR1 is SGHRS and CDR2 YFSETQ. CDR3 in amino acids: CASSPWTSYTDTQYF. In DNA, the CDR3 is TGCGCCAGCAGCCCTTGGACTAGTTACACAGATACGCAGTATTTT.